Reported below is one T cell receptor (beta chain). This CDR3 is built from 14 residues. The germline V gene has CDR1 SNHLY and CDR2 FYNNEI. V was trimmed by 7 bases and J by 8 bases, leaving 20 bases between them. This specimen belongs to a study of CD8+CD57+ T cells in acquired aplastic anemia. According to the study, genomic DNA was the template for TCR beta VDJ and CDR3 profiling. TCRdb reprocessed the reads via MiXCR and lists one record per CDR3 protein. This table has more than 100,000 distinct CDR3 sequences, around two fifths appearing once. The V and J genes are TRBV2 and TRBJ1-2; possibly TRBD1 for D (5 bases). This sequence was found in a human donor in good health, serving as a control. The sample comprised sorted CD4+, CD8+, or CD8+CD57+ T cells (not recorded which) from PBMCs. The CDR3 DNA reads as TGTGCCAGCAAGGTTTGGCAGGGACCGGGGGGCTACACCTTC. This codes for CASKVWQGPGGYTF.